The sequence of this TCR beta chain was determined in a study of T cells expressing NK-cell markers. For the study at large: The study drew TCR beta repertoires from sorted CD3+CD56+NKG2C+, CD3+CD56+NKG2C- and CD3+CD56-NKG2C+ T cells. Study-wide results and limits: Dominant NKG2C+ clonotypes in roughly 6 donors made up about 1.0-7.0% of CD8+ T cells. Specificity for HCMV among expanded NKG2C+ T cell clones was not established.

TCRdb processed the 5' RACE reads again and assigns one entry to each CDR3 protein, with no DNA. The sample table includes around 180,000 distinct CDR3 sequences. The CDR3 has 12 amino acids. Germline lookup yields CDR1 MNHEY and CDR2 SVGAGI. On this clonotype: Its matching antigen is unknown.

The sequenced sample consisted of blood T cells: a sorted CD56 or NKG2C T cell subset, CD4+ or CD8+ T cells, or bulk PBMC T cells (not recorded which). The chain links TRBV6-5 to TRBJ2-5. The origin of this receptor is a man aged 18 to 69 in good health. CDR3 protein: CASSYSQETQYF.